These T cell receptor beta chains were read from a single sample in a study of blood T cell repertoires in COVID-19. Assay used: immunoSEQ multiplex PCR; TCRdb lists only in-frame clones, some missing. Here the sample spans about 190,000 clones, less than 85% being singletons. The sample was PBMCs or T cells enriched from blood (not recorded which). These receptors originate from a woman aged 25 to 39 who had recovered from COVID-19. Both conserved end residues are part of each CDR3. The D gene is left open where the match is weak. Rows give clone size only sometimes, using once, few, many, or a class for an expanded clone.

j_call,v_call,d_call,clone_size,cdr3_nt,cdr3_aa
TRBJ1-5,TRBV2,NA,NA,TGTGCCAGCAGTTACCCTGGGAGCCGCAATCAGCCCCAGCATTTT,CASSYPGSRNQPQHF
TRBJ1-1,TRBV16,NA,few,TGTGCCAGCAGCCAAGTTTATCGGGGGACTGAAGCTTTCTTT,CASSQVYRGTEAFF
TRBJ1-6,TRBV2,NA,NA,TGTGCCAGCAGTGAAGTAGGAGGGTGCTTCTTT,CASSEVGGCFF
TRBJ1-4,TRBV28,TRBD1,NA,TGTGCCAGCAGCAAACAGGGGGCGTCTAATGAAAAACTGTTTTTT,CASSKQGASNEKLFF
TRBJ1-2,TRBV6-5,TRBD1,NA,TGTGCCAGCCGGAGAACAGGGGAAGGCTACACCTTC,CASRRTGEGYTF
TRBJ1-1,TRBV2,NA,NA,TGTGCCAGCAGTGATGAGGGCCTCATGAACACTGAAGCTTTCTTT,CASSDEGLMNTEAFF
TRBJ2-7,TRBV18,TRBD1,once,TGTGCCAGCTCAGGCCCCAGGGACAGGGCCTACGAGCAGTACTTC,CASSGPRDRAYEQYF
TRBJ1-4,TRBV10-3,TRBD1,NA,TGTGCCATCGGACAGGGAAATGAAAAACTGTTTTTT,CAIGQGNEKLFF
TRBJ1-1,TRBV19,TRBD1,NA,TGTGCCAGTACCCAGGGGGCCGGCGTTATGAACACTGAAGCTTTCTTT,CASTQGAGVMNTEAFF
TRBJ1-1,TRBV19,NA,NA,TGTGCCAGTAGTATAGTCGGGATATGGACTGAAGCTTTCTTT,CASSIVGIWTEAFF
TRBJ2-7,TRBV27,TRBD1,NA,TGTGCCAGCAGTATCGGACAGGGTCCGGGGTACGAGCAGTACTTC,CASSIGQGPGYEQYF
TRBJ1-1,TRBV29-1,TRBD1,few,TGCAGCGCCGCGACAGGGGTATCTGAAGCTTTCTTT,CSAATGVSEAFF